This note documents a single TCR beta chain sequence. Its cognate antigen is unknown. This sample is part of a study of blood T cells in healthy people across ages. The CDR3 loop spans 13 amino acids. CDR1 is MNHEY, CDR2 SVGEGT, per germline. The V and J ends lost 2 bases and 7 bases respectively, with 12 bases between them. General study findings and limits: Roughly linear declines in TCR beta diversity per million T cells occurred with age.

Next came a second PCR, run for about 6 to 11 cycles, which used a sample-barcoded 5' primer along with a J-beta primer mix. Each cDNA molecule, via a template-switch adaptor with 12 random nucleotides, was tagged. TCRdb reanalysed the 5' RACE reads using MiXCR and keeps one entry per CDR3 protein. The data contain 850,000 to 1,100,000 distinct CDR3 sequences, under 40% of them singletons. J is TRBJ2-7 and V is TRBV6-2 or TRBV6-3; a weak D match, TRBD1 (6 bases). Source material: blood. The sequence came from a young man in good health. CDR3 in amino acids: CASSYGTRHEQYF. The CDR3 DNA is TGTGCCAGCAGTTACGGGACAAGACATGAGCAGTACTTC.